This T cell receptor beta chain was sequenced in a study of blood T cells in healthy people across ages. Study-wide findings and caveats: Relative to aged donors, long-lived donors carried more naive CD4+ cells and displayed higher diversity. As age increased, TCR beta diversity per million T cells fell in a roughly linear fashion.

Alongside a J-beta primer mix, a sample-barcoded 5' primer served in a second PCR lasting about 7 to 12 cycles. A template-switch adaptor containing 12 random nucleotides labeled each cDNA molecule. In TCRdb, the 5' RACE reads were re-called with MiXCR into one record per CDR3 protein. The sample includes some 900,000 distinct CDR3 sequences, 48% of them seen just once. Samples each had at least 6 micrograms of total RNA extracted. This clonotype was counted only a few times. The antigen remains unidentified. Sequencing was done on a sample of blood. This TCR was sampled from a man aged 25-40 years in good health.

The CDR3 loop reads CASSQDLSTDTQYF. DNA for the CDR3: TGTGCCAGCAGCCAAGACTTATCCACAGATACGCAGTATTTT. This rearrangement joins TRBV4-2 to TRBJ2-3; D is unclear. CDR1 is LGHNA, CDR2 YNFKEQ, per germline. The length of the CDR3 is 14 residues. V dropped 0 bases and J dropped 2 bases, with 6 bases sitting between them.